One T cell receptor beta chain is described in this entry. These data are taken from a study of blood T cell repertoires in COVID-19. At the level of the study: The United States, Italy and Spain supplied acute and convalescent COVID-19 samples. Nucleic acid was either cDNA or gDNA, and it came from T cells, B-cell-depleted T cells, or PBMCs.

As handled by the study authors: Amplifying reference gene primers gave estimates of nucleated cell counts. The table came from immunoSEQ multiplex PCR; TCRdb's copy has only in-frame clones and leaves some out. D and trimming were read from the DNA, whereas the V and J calls and clone size are those reported in that table. The sample lists around 190,000 clones; 83% were seen once. The CDR3 contains 15 residues. The germline CDR1 and CDR2 sequences are LNHNV and YYDKDF (reference sequence). With 1 base removed from V and 3 bases from J, the gap between germline ends came to 7 bases. The sequence was obtained from a human donor in a cohort sampled during active COVID-19. The sequenced sample consisted of peripheral blood. The chain has TRBV15 and TRBJ2-6; possibly TRBD2 for D (6 bases). CDR3 amino acids: CATSRGEDGANVLTF. The DNA of the CDR3 is TGTGCCACCAGCAGAGGGGAGGATGGGGCCAACGTCCTGACTTTC.